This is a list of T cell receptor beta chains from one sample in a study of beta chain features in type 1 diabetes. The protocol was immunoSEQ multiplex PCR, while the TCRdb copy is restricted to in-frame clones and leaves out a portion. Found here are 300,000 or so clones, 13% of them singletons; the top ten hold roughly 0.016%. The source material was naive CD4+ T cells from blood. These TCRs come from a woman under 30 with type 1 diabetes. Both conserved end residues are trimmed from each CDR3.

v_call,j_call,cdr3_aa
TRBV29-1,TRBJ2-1,SVTTGADNEQF
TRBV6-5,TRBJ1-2,ASSEGTGEDGYT
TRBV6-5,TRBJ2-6,ASSYGTGAGANVLT
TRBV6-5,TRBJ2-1,ASSYQTSGGGNEQF
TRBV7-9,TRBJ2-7,ASSTDLGLASSYEQY
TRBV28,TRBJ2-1,ASSLTQRKYNEQF
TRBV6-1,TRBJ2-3,ASSIRGTQY
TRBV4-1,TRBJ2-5,ASSQSSGSFQETQY
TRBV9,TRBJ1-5,ASSPSGQFNQPQH
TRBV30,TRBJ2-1,AWSPLGYEQF
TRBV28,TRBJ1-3,ASQGQNLGNTIY
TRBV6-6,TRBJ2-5,ASTTGTAHPSQY
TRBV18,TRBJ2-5,ASSWLAESQETQY
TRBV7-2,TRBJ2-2,ASSGRLARELF
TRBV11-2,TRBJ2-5,ASSRNEYGTQY
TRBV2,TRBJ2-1,ASSGAAGVEF
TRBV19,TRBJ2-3,APPAGVTDTQY
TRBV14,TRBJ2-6,ASSHLQGARGANVLT
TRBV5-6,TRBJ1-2,ASRPRAGSYGYT
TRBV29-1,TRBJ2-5,SVVQGETQY
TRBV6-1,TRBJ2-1,ASTRLAYSDEQF
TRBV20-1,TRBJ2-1,SATQGGEQF
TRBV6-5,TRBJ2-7,ASSRDRAYEQY
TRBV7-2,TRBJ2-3,ASSLSTGEDTQY
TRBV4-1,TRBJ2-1,ASSHTGLAGDYNEQF
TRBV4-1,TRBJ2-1,ASSQPGRSQNNEQF
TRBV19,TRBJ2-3,ASSLGLVVTDTQY
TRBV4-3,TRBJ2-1,ASSPAGKSGSEQF
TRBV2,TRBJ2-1,ASSGSLVNEQF
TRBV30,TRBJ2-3,AGTSGRLDTQY
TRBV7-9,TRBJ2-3,ASTDWDTQY
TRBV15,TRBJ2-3,ATRRVPDTQY
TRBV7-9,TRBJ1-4,ASSLDGTEDEKLF
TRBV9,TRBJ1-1,ASSPDRVIAEAF
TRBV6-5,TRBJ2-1,ASSRGLPSYNEQF
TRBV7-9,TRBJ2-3,ASSETPRGRGTDTQY
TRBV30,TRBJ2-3,AWSGRSTDTQY
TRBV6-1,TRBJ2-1,ASILAGADEQF
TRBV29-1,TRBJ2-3,SVEVITGANTDTQY
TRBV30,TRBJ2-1,AWSVGGGGPNEQF
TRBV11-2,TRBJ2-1,ASSATLSSYNEQF
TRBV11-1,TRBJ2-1,ASSKKVSASGFPNEQF
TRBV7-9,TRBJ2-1,ASSFSGTASTKTFEQF
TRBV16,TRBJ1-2,ASSQSNRGGYGYT
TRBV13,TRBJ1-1,ASSLEGGYA
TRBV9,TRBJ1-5,ASSVGQDQPQH
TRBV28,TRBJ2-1,ASSLWGTSGTGDNEQF
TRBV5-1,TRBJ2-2,ASSLTGHPNTGELF